Listed below are T cell receptor beta chains from one sample, sequenced in a study of regulatory T cells in long-lasting Graves disease. TCRdb itself ran the multiplex PCR reads through MiXCR, one entry per CDR3 protein. This table holds 350,000 to 450,000 distinct CDR3 sequences, about 15% found once. A further study also used this sample, focusing on T cells in Graves' hyperthyroidism and ophthalmopathy.

Here the sequenced sample was peripheral blood mononuclear cells (PBMCs), taken at new diagnosis, from a patient treated with antithyroid drugs. These receptors all stem from a woman between 40 and 55 years old with Graves disease. Both conserved end residues are part of each CDR3. D genes are given only for firm matches. Clone size appears in some rows only: once, few, many, or a class for an expanded clone.

abundance: -; v_gene: TRBV11-1; j_gene: TRBJ2-7; d_gene: TRBD1; CDR3nt: TGTGCCAGCAGCCTTACAGGGGTAAACTCCTACGAGCAGTACTTC; CDR3aa: CASSLTGVNSYEQYF
abundance: -; v_gene: TRBV5-1; j_gene: TRBJ2-7; d_gene: TRBD2; CDR3nt: TGCGCCAGCAGCTCAGCACGAGCGGGAGGCGCCCCAGGGGCCTACGAGCAGTACTTC; CDR3aa: CASSSARAGGAPGAYEQYF
abundance: many; v_gene: TRBV12-3/TRBV12-4; j_gene: TRBJ1-1; d_gene: -; CDR3nt: TGTGCCAGCAGCGCCGCGGGACAGAACACTGAAGCTTTCTTT; CDR3aa: CASSAAGQNTEAFF
abundance: -; v_gene: TRBV20-1; j_gene: TRBJ2-7; d_gene: TRBD2; CDR3nt: TGCAGTGCATCAGCGGGAGGGCCTCACGAGCAGTACTTC; CDR3aa: CSASAGGPHEQYF
abundance: few; v_gene: TRBV7-9; j_gene: TRBJ2-7; d_gene: -; CDR3nt: TGTGCCAGCAGCCTTTTGGAGGGTCCCTACGAGCAGTACTTC; CDR3aa: CASSLLEGPYEQYF
abundance: many; v_gene: TRBV2; j_gene: TRBJ1-1; d_gene: -; CDR3nt: TGTGCCAGCAGTGTCCCCAACAGGGTCACTGAAGCTTTCTTT; CDR3aa: CASSVPNRVTEAFF
abundance: -; v_gene: TRBV6-4; j_gene: TRBJ2-3; d_gene: TRBD2; CDR3nt: TGTGCCAGCAGTGACTGCGTAGCGGGAGAGCGGGCAGATACGCAGTATTTT; CDR3aa: CASSDCVAGERADTQYF
abundance: -; v_gene: TRBV11-1; j_gene: TRBJ1-1; d_gene: -; CDR3nt: TGTGCCAGCAGCCCTGCGAAGGGCACTGAAGCTTTCTTT; CDR3aa: CASSPAKGTEAFF
abundance: many; v_gene: TRBV7-8; j_gene: TRBJ1-5; d_gene: TRBD1; CDR3nt: TGTGCCAGCAGCTTAGGACAGGGGGCGAGGGGGTGGGAGCCCCAGCATTTT; CDR3aa: CASSLGQGARGWEPQHF
abundance: -; v_gene: TRBV5-1; j_gene: TRBJ1-4; d_gene: TRBD1; CDR3nt: TGCGCCAGCAGCAATAACAGGGGCAAACTGTTTTTT; CDR3aa: CASSNNRGKLFF
abundance: few; v_gene: TRBV6-2/TRBV6-3; j_gene: TRBJ1-2; d_gene: -; CDR3nt: TGTGCCAGCAGTGATATGGGACAAGGATTATATGGCTACACCTTC; CDR3aa: CASSDMGQGLYGYTF
abundance: many; v_gene: TRBV7-2; j_gene: TRBJ2-5; d_gene: -; CDR3nt: TGTGCCAGCAGCCGGACAATCTGGGAGACCCAGTACTTC; CDR3aa: CASSRTIWETQYF
abundance: few; v_gene: TRBV9; j_gene: TRBJ2-1; d_gene: TRBD2; CDR3nt: TGTGCCAGCAGCGTAGTAGCGGGAGTGGGCAATGAGCAGTTCTTC; CDR3aa: CASSVVAGVGNEQFF
abundance: many; v_gene: TRBV2; j_gene: TRBJ2-3; d_gene: TRBD1; CDR3nt: TGTGCCAGCAGAAGGACAGGGGAGGATACGCAGTATTTT; CDR3aa: CASRRTGEDTQYF
abundance: many; v_gene: TRBV9; j_gene: TRBJ1-2; d_gene: -; CDR3nt: TGTGCCAGCAGCGTAGGGGGCAACGAAAACTATGGCTACACCTTC; CDR3aa: CASSVGGNENYGYTF
abundance: many; v_gene: TRBV13; j_gene: TRBJ1-1; d_gene: -; CDR3nt: TGTGCCAGCAGCCGGGGGGTGGGAAACATGAACACTGAAGCTTTCTTT; CDR3aa: CASSRGVGNMNTEAFF
abundance: many; v_gene: TRBV12-5; j_gene: TRBJ2-6; d_gene: TRBD2; CDR3nt: TGTGCTAGTGGTTTGTTTCGACTAGCGGGGCCCTCTGGGGCCAACGTCCTGACTTTC; CDR3aa: CASGLFRLAGPSGANVLTF
abundance: -; v_gene: TRBV4-2; j_gene: TRBJ1-1; d_gene: TRBD1; CDR3nt: TGTGCCAGCAGCCCCCGGACAGGGATCGGGGTGGACACTGAAGCTTTCTTT; CDR3aa: CASSPRTGIGVDTEAFF
abundance: many; v_gene: TRBV11-2; j_gene: TRBJ1-1; d_gene: TRBD1; CDR3nt: TGTGCCAGCAACGGACAGGGTAACACTGAAGCTTTCTTT; CDR3aa: CASNGQGNTEAFF
abundance: many; v_gene: TRBV10-3; j_gene: TRBJ2-7; d_gene: -; CDR3nt: TGTGCCATCAGTGAGTCCCAGTACGAGCAGTACTTC; CDR3aa: CAISESQYEQYF
abundance: many; v_gene: TRBV12-3/TRBV12-4; j_gene: TRBJ1-3; d_gene: -; CDR3nt: TGTGCCAGCAGTCCGGATTCTGGAAACACCATATATTTT; CDR3aa: CASSPDSGNTIYF
abundance: many; v_gene: TRBV20-1; j_gene: TRBJ2-6; d_gene: -; CDR3nt: TGCAGTGCTCTAGGCTCTGGGGCCAACGTCCTGACTTTC; CDR3aa: CSALGSGANVLTF
abundance: -; v_gene: TRBV11-2; j_gene: TRBJ1-1; d_gene: -; CDR3nt: TGTGCCAGCAGCTTAGATCAGCAGGCTGAAGCTTTCTTT; CDR3aa: CASSLDQQAEAFF
abundance: many; v_gene: TRBV11-3; j_gene: TRBJ2-5; d_gene: TRBD2; CDR3nt: TGTGCCAGCAGCCGGGGGGGGGAAGAGACCCAGTACTTC; CDR3aa: CASSRGGEETQYF
abundance: -; v_gene: TRBV7-3; j_gene: TRBJ2-5; d_gene: TRBD1; CDR3nt: TGTGCCAGCAGCCCGGGGACAGAAACATTCGAGACCCAGTACTTC; CDR3aa: CASSPGTETFETQYF
abundance: -; v_gene: TRBV5-6; j_gene: TRBJ1-5; d_gene: -; CDR3nt: TGTGCCAGCAGCTTGGGTGAGCGTGGCAATCAGCCCCAGCATTTT; CDR3aa: CASSLGERGNQPQHF
abundance: few; v_gene: TRBV5-1; j_gene: TRBJ2-2; d_gene: -; CDR3nt: TGCGCCAGCAGCTTGGATCCAGCCAGCACCGGGGAGCTGTTTTTT; CDR3aa: CASSLDPASTGELFF
abundance: many; v_gene: TRBV7-2; j_gene: TRBJ1-1; d_gene: -; CDR3nt: TGTGCCAGCAGCTTAGCGCTCGGGAGGACTGAAGCTTTCTTT; CDR3aa: CASSLALGRTEAFF
abundance: many; v_gene: TRBV28; j_gene: TRBJ2-3; d_gene: -; CDR3nt: TGTGCCAGCAGTCTAGATGTGGGGGAAACTGCTAGCACAGATACGCAGTATTTT; CDR3aa: CASSLDVGETASTDTQYF
abundance: -; v_gene: TRBV28; j_gene: TRBJ2-7; d_gene: TRBD2; CDR3nt: TGTGCCAGCAGTTCAGGACTAGCGGAGCGCTACGAGCAGTACTTC; CDR3aa: CASSSGLAERYEQYF
abundance: few; v_gene: TRBV19; j_gene: TRBJ1-3; d_gene: -; CDR3nt: TGTGCCAGTAGTATGGGGGACACCATATATTTT; CDR3aa: CASSMGDTIYF
abundance: many; v_gene: TRBV27; j_gene: TRBJ2-7; d_gene: TRBD2; CDR3nt: TGTGCCAGCGCCTCCCTAGCGGGCCGTTACGAGCAGTACTTC; CDR3aa: CASASLAGRYEQYF
abundance: many; v_gene: TRBV19; j_gene: TRBJ1-5; d_gene: -; CDR3nt: TGTGCCAGTAGTATCCAGGGGACGGGCAATCAGCCCCAGCATTTT; CDR3aa: CASSIQGTGNQPQHF
abundance: once; v_gene: TRBV5-1; j_gene: TRBJ2-1; d_gene: TRBD1; CDR3nt: TGCGCCAGCAGCACCGGACAGGGGGAGGATGAGCAGTTCTTC; CDR3aa: CASSTGQGEDEQFF
abundance: many; v_gene: TRBV12-3/TRBV12-4; j_gene: TRBJ1-6; d_gene: -; CDR3nt: TGTGCCAGCAGTCCCCAACGACAGGCTAATTCACCCCTCCACTTT; CDR3aa: CASSPQRQANSPLHF
abundance: -; v_gene: TRBV5-4; j_gene: TRBJ1-2; d_gene: -; CDR3nt: TGTGCCAGCACCACAGAACCCGGGGTTGGCTACACCTTC; CDR3aa: CASTTEPGVGYTF
abundance: many; v_gene: TRBV12-3/TRBV12-4; j_gene: TRBJ2-2; d_gene: -; CDR3nt: TGTGCCAGCAGTTTTGGGACACGGAACACCGGGGAGCTGTTTTTT; CDR3aa: CASSFGTRNTGELFF
abundance: -; v_gene: TRBV5-1; j_gene: TRBJ2-2; d_gene: -; CDR3nt: TGCGCCAGCAGACTGGGACGGAGGAACACCGGGGAGCTGTTTTTT; CDR3aa: CASRLGRRNTGELFF
abundance: many; v_gene: TRBV12-3/TRBV12-4; j_gene: TRBJ2-6; d_gene: -; CDR3nt: TGTGCCAGCAGCTCCTGGGGGCGAACTTCTGGGGCCAACGTCCTGACTTTC; CDR3aa: CASSSWGRTSGANVLTF
abundance: many; v_gene: TRBV10-3; j_gene: TRBJ1-4; d_gene: -; CDR3nt: TGTGCCATCAGTGAGTCTCAGACAACCGATGCTGAAAAACTGTTTTTT; CDR3aa: CAISESQTTDAEKLFF
abundance: many; v_gene: TRBV13; j_gene: TRBJ2-1; d_gene: -; CDR3nt: TGTGCCAGCAGCTTGACCTCCGACAATGAGCAGTTCTTC; CDR3aa: CASSLTSDNEQFF
abundance: -; v_gene: TRBV6-5; j_gene: TRBJ2-6; d_gene: TRBD1; CDR3nt: TGTGCCAGCAGTTCGCCTGGACAGGGCCTTAGAGGCGGGGCCAACGTCCTGACTTTC; CDR3aa: CASSSPGQGLRGGANVLTF
abundance: many; v_gene: TRBV20-1; j_gene: TRBJ2-5; d_gene: TRBD2; CDR3nt: TGCAGTGCACCCACTAGCGGGGGTAAAGAGACCCAGTACTTC; CDR3aa: CSAPTSGGKETQYF
abundance: many; v_gene: TRBV28; j_gene: TRBJ1-5; d_gene: -; CDR3nt: TGTGCCAGCAGCCCGACAACAAATAGCAATCAGCCCCAGCATTTT; CDR3aa: CASSPTTNSNQPQHF
abundance: many; v_gene: TRBV18; j_gene: TRBJ2-3; d_gene: -; CDR3nt: TGTGCCAGCTCACTACTAGCCCCTTCTAGGGATACGCAGTATTTT; CDR3aa: CASSLLAPSRDTQYF
abundance: many; v_gene: TRBV20-1; j_gene: TRBJ1-1; d_gene: -; CDR3nt: TGCAGTGCTTCGTGGGGCCCCATGAACACTGAAGCTTTCTTT; CDR3aa: CSASWGPMNTEAFF
abundance: many; v_gene: TRBV28; j_gene: TRBJ1-2; d_gene: TRBD1; CDR3nt: TGTGCCAGCAGGGACAGGGGCTATCGTCGTGGTGGCTACACCTTC; CDR3aa: CASRDRGYRRGGYTF
abundance: many; v_gene: TRBV6-5; j_gene: TRBJ2-7; d_gene: -; CDR3nt: TGTGCCAGCAGTTACTCGATAGCGGCTGGCTACGAGCAGTACTTC; CDR3aa: CASSYSIAAGYEQYF
abundance: -; v_gene: TRBV7-9; j_gene: TRBJ2-7; d_gene: TRBD2; CDR3nt: TGTGCCAGCAGCTCAGCGGGGATTAACTACGAGCAGTACTTC; CDR3aa: CASSSAGINYEQYF
abundance: many; v_gene: TRBV12-3/TRBV12-4; j_gene: TRBJ2-2; d_gene: TRBD2; CDR3nt: TGTGCCAGCAGCCTCGGGGTAGCGGGAGACCCCGGGGAGCTGTTTTTT; CDR3aa: CASSLGVAGDPGELFF
abundance: -; v_gene: TRBV7-9; j_gene: TRBJ2-3; d_gene: -; CDR3nt: TGTGCCAGCAGCACCCCCGTGGATACGCAGTATTTT; CDR3aa: CASSTPVDTQYF
abundance: many; v_gene: TRBV20-1; j_gene: TRBJ2-5; d_gene: TRBD2; CDR3nt: TGCAGTGCTAGCAGGACTAGAGGGCCCTCAGAGACCCAGTACTTC; CDR3aa: CSASRTRGPSETQYF
abundance: few; v_gene: TRBV11-2; j_gene: TRBJ2-2; d_gene: -; CDR3nt: TGTGCCAGCAGCTTAGGTCGAAATCAGAACACCGGGGAGCTGTTTTTT; CDR3aa: CASSLGRNQNTGELFF
abundance: many; v_gene: TRBV24-1; j_gene: TRBJ1-2; d_gene: -; CDR3nt: TGTGCCACCAGTGATCCCACATCCAACTATGGCTACACCTTC; CDR3aa: CATSDPTSNYGYTF
abundance: many; v_gene: TRBV11-2; j_gene: TRBJ2-1; d_gene: TRBD2; CDR3nt: TGTGCCAGCAGCAATAGCGGGAGGGCCAATGAGCAGTTCTTC; CDR3aa: CASSNSGRANEQFF
abundance: many; v_gene: TRBV3-1; j_gene: TRBJ2-2; d_gene: -; CDR3nt: TGTGCCAGCAGCCAAGGCTCGTTCACAACGAACACCGGGGAGCTGTTTTTT; CDR3aa: CASSQGSFTTNTGELFF
abundance: few; v_gene: TRBV20-1; j_gene: TRBJ2-7; d_gene: TRBD2; CDR3nt: TGCAGTGCTAGCAAGACTAGCGGACTCTTCGACGAGCAGTACTTC; CDR3aa: CSASKTSGLFDEQYF
abundance: many; v_gene: TRBV18; j_gene: TRBJ2-6; d_gene: -; CDR3nt: TGTGCCAGCTCACCCCAACAAGGGGGGGGCTCAGGGGCCAACGTCCTGACTTTC; CDR3aa: CASSPQQGGGSGANVLTF
abundance: many; v_gene: TRBV20-1; j_gene: TRBJ2-7; d_gene: TRBD2; CDR3nt: TGCAGTGCTAGAGGGGAGGGAATACTGAGCTCCTACGAGCAGTACTTC; CDR3aa: CSARGEGILSSYEQYF
abundance: -; v_gene: TRBV19; j_gene: TRBJ2-7; d_gene: -; CDR3nt: TGTGCCAGTAGTACCCGGACAGAGTACGAGCAGTACTTC; CDR3aa: CASSTRTEYEQYF